This T cell receptor (beta chain) was identified during a study of monozygotic twins with inflammatory bowel disease. The CDR3 totals 12 residues. Germline V lookup: CDR1 SGHTA, CDR2 FQGTGA. Eight separate reactions per sample served to make cDNA. TCRdb re-called the 5' RACE reads and shows each CDR3 protein once, DNA omitted. The sample holds around 450,000 distinct CDR3 sequences. Sequences were obtained from blood. This receptor was identified in a human donor with ulcerative colitis or Crohn's disease, or a healthy co-twin of an affected twin (not recorded which). The J gene is TRBJ2-2, the V gene TRBV7-3; there is no DNA to check the TCRdb D call of TRBD2. The CDR3 sequence: CASSPRAGELFF.